This TCR beta chain was captured by sequencing in a study of OX40 agonist ivuxolimab in advanced cancers. The wider study: The patients received agonistic anti-OX40 (CD134) antibody ivuxolimab. Hepatocellular carcinoma, melanoma, renal cell or head and neck cancer occurred in dose-escalation patients. General study results and limits: A proportion of nonresponders additionally exhibited low normalized T-cell clonal expansion.

Germline V CDR1 and CDR2: MNHNS, SASEGT. Trimming took off 3 bases at V and 2 bases at J, with 7 bases between the two ends. This CDR3 region has 13 residues. The method was immunoSEQ multiplex PCR; TCRdb's version includes in-frame clones alone and lacks a portion of them. The sample contains about 33,000 clones, approximately 84% of which appear only once. Details on this clone: What it binds is unknown.

Sample: CD4+ or CD8+ T cells sorted from blood, taken in a trial of the OX40 agonist ivuxolimab. The source of this sequence is an adult with an advanced solid tumor such as melanoma, head and neck, liver or kidney cancer. The J gene is TRBJ1-2, the V gene TRBV6-1; D is undetermined. The CDR3 region has the DNA TGTGCCAGCAGTGATGACGAAAACTATGGCTACACCTTC. The encoded protein is CASSDDENYGYTF.